Detailed here is one T cell receptor beta chain. This sample was taken from a study of T-cell memory formation after mild COVID-19. The germline CDR1 and CDR2 sequences are SGHDT and YYEEEE. V dropped 4 bases and J dropped 4; count of bases not matched to a gene: 7. This CDR3 contains 14 residues. TCRdb re-analysed the 5' RACE reads in MiXCR, keeping a single row per CDR3 protein. The table records roughly 120,000 distinct CDR3 sequences, approximately 15% of them present only once. This TCR was recovered from an adult woman who had mild COVID-19 (a few samples of this study predate the infection). Cell type and time point are not known. The sequenced sample was PBMCs or a T cell subset sorted from them (not recorded which). The chain couples TRBV5-6 to TRBJ1-2, with 7 bases that match TRBD1. CDR3 DNA: TGTGCCAGCAGCCAGGGACAGCTACTCTATGGCTACACCTTC. It specifies CASSQGQLLYGYTF.